Each of the 8 T cell receptor beta chains below was sequenced from the same sample in a study of T cell repertoires in cytomegalovirus infection. Each CDR3 protein is one row after TCRdb ran MiXCR on the reads. The sample contains tens of thousands of distinct CDR3 sequences, 20% of which appear only once. No antigen has been assigned to these receptors. Sample: CD8+ T cells from cultured PBMCs, taken from culture after CMV antigen stimulation. Receptors were obtained from a human donor in good health (CMV status not recorded). Some clones in this sample may be carry-over from other donors' samples.

V is TRBV27 and J is TRBJ2-2; no definite D call. The CDR3 sequence is 13 residues long. V lost 6 bases and J 5 bases, leaving 10 bases between the germline ends. The V gene's germline CDR1 is MNHEY and CDR2 SMNVEV (reference sequence). CDR3 DNA sequence: TGTGCCAGCAGCACCCCTCGAACCGGGGAGCTGTTTTTT. Translation gives CASSTPRTGELFF.

The J gene is TRBJ2-5, the V gene TRBV7-8, with 7 bases identical to TRBD2. The ends lost 3 bases at V and 4 bases at J; junction bases unmatched: 8. Germline V lookup: CDR1 SGHVS, CDR2 FQNEAQ. This CDR3 contains 15 residues. This chain's CDR3 is CASSFKAGALETQYF. The CDR3 DNA follows: TGTGCCAGCAGCTTTAAGGCGGGAGCACTAGAGACCCAGTACTTC.

The V gene is TRBV7-2, the J gene TRBJ2-7; 8 nucleotides align to TRBD1. CDR3 size: 15 residues. With 5 bases clipped from V and 2 bases from J, the junction kept 8 bases outside the gene matches. Germline V gene lookup returns CDR1 SGHTA and CDR2 FQGNSA. The CDR3 region is CASSIRGLYTYEQYF. For the CDR3, the DNA is TGTGCCAGCAGCATCAGGGGGCTTTACACCTACGAGCAGTACTTC.

This chain joins TRBV6-2 or TRBV6-3 and TRBJ2-3; D gene unclear. CDR3 length: 17 residues. Trimming removed 0 bases from V and 5 bases from J, with 18 bases in between. CDR1 and CDR2 from the germline V gene are MNHEY and SVGEGT. The CDR3 sequence: CASSYSSIRDLVDTQYF. The CDR3 DNA sequence: TGTGCCAGCAGTTACTCGTCTATAAGGGATTTGGTAGATACGCAGTATTTT.

This clonotype was picked up a small number of times. This chain links TRBV12-3 or TRBV12-4 with TRBJ2-3; D is perhaps TRBD2 (6 bases). Between the trimmed V and J ends, which lost 5 bases and 6 bases, there was a span of 15 bases. The CDR3 consists of 14 residues. The chain's CDR3 is CASSPPTSYDTQYF. CDR3 bases: TGTGCCAGCAGTCCCCCGACTAGTTACGATACGCAGTATTTT.

The chain has TRBV7-4 and TRBJ2-7, with D tentatively TRBD2 (6 bases). Trimming took off 3 bases at V and 2 bases at J, with 14 bases between the two ends. Germline CDR1 is SGHVT and CDR2 is SQSDAQ. The CDR3 has 15 residues. The CDR3 DNA reads TGTGCCAGCAGCTTTGAGACTAGTATTGCCTACGAGCAGTACTTC. The encoded protein is CASSFETSIAYEQYF.

The gene calls are TRBV7-2 and TRBJ2-7; TRBD2 aligns across 9 bases. V shed 5 bases and J 0 bases; nucleotides not matched to a gene: 2. The CDR3 consists of 14 residues. CDR1 is SGHTA and CDR2 is FQGNSA in the germline V gene. CDR3 amino acids: CASSTSGFSYEQYF. CDR3 bases: TGTGCCAGCAGCACTAGCGGGTTCTCCTACGAGCAGTACTTC.

The chain carries TRBV7-2 and TRBJ1-3; D uncertain. Germline CDR1 reads SGHTA; CDR2 reads FQGNSA. The CDR3 is made up of 17 amino acids. Trimming took 1 base from V and 4 from J, leaving 17 bases between them. The CDR3 bases are TGTGCCAGCAGCTTAGACAGATCCGTCCTCTGGGGAAACACCATATATTTT. It yields the protein CASSLDRSVLWGNTIYF.